The T cell receptor beta chain described here comes from a study of early T cells in non-severe SARS-CoV-2 infection. Study overall: Chains were not paired, and sequencing was done on bulk RNA from unsorted whole blood.

At least ten counts were recorded for this clonotype. Germline V gene lookup returns CDR1 ENHRY and CDR2 SYGVKD. The CDR3 is 13 residues long. Deletions cut 10 bases from V and 1 base from J, with 11 bases between. Molecules of cDNA were individually given unique molecular identifiers that were attached to them. Each CDR3 protein is one row after TCRdb ran MiXCR on the 5' RACE reads. Here the sample spans some 50,000 distinct CDR3 sequences, around 5.6% being singletons. The clonotype was recovered from an adult who was a healthcare worker with PCR-confirmed SARS-CoV-2 infection or an uninfected control (not recorded which). The sample taken for sequencing was whole blood. The chain has TRBV10-3 and TRBJ1-3; D not certain. The CDR3 DNA reads as TGTGCCACGGTTAAGGATTCTGGAAACACCATATATTTT. Amino acid sequence: CATVKDSGNTIYF.